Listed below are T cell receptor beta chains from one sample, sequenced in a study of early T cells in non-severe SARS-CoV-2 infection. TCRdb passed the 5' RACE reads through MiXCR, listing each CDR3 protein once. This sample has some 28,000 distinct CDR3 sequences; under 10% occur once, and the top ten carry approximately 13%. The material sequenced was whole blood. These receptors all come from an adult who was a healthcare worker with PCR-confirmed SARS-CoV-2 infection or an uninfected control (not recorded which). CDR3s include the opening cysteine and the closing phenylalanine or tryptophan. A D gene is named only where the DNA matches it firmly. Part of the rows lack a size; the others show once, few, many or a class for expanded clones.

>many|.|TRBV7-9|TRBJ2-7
TGTGCCAGCACCAGACATGGCCCGTGGACAGCACCCTACGAGCAGTACTTC
CASTRHGPWTAPYEQYF
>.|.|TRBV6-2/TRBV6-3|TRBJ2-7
TGTGCCAGCAGCTCCCCCGGTCGCGAGCAGTACTTC
CASSSPGREQYF
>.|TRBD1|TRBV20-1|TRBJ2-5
TGCAGTGCTAGATACAGGGGACGTGGAGAGACCCAGTACTTC
CSARYRGRGETQYF
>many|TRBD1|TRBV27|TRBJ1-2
TGTGCCAGCAGTCCCAGACAGGGGACTAGAGATGGCTACACCTTC
CASSPRQGTRDGYTF
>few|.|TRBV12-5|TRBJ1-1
TGTGCTAGTGGTTTCGGTAGTGAAGCTTTCTTT
CASGFGSEAFF
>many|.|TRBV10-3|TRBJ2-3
TGTGCCGTCCCGGGACACCAGGGAGATACGCAGTATTTT
CAVPGHQGDTQYF
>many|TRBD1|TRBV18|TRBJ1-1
TGTGCCAGCTCATCCGGGACAGGGCACATGAACACTGAAGCTTTCTTT
CASSSGTGHMNTEAFF
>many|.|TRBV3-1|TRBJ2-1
TGTGCCAGCAGCCCGGACCCGAGCTCCTACAATGAGCAGTTCTTC
CASSPDPSSYNEQFF
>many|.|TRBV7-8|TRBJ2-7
TGTGCCAGCAGCCCCCGTGTGTCCTACGAGCAGTACTTC
CASSPRVSYEQYF
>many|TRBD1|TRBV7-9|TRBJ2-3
TGTGCCAGCAGTCCCGCGACAGGGAAAGATACGCAGTATTTT
CASSPATGKDTQYF
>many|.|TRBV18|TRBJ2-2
TGTGCCAGCTCACCACCAGGGGCGCTGGACACCGGGGAGCTGTTTTTT
CASSPPGALDTGELFF
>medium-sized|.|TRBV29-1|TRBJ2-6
TGCAGCGTTAGCAAGGATAACGTCCTGACTTTC
CSVSKDNVLTF
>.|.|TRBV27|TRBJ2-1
TGTGCCAGCAGTTTAGGGCAGGAACACTACAATGAGCAGTTCTTC
CASSLGQEHYNEQFF
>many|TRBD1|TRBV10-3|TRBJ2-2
TGTGCCATCAGTTATTCCGACAGGGGAGTTAACACCGGGGAGCTGTTTTTT
CAISYSDRGVNTGELFF
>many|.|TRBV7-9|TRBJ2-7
TGTGCCAGCAGCTCCCGGGACCTCTACGAGCAGTACTTC
CASSSRDLYEQYF
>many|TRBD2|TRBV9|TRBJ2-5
TGTGCCAGCAGCGTAGCGGCGGGGGTCCAAGAGACCCAGTACTTC
CASSVAAGVQETQYF
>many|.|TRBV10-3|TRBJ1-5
TGTGCCATCAGTGAGTATGGACCGGGCAATCAGCCCCAGCATTTT
CAISEYGPGNQPQHF
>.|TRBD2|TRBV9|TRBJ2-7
TGTGCCAGCAGCGTATCCCCGGGAGGCTACGAGCAGTACTTC
CASSVSPGGYEQYF
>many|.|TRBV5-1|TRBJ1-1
TGCGCCAGCAGCAAGGGGACCGCGGGTCGGGGGACTGAAGCTTTCTTT
CASSKGTAGRGTEAFF
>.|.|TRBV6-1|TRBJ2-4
TGTGCCAGCAGTGAACCCACCATCTATGCCAAAAACATTCAGTACTTC
CASSEPTIYAKNIQYF
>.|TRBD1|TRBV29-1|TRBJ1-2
TGCAGCGGCTCGCAGGGGGGCGGCTACACCTTC
CSGSQGGGYTF
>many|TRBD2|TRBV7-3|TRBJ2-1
TGTGCCAGCAGCGGAGCGGGGGTACACAATGAGCAGTTCTTC
CASSGAGVHNEQFF
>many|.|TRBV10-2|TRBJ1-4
TGCGCCAGCAGTGAGCCCGCTATGGGGGACCTTAATGAAAAACTGTTTTTT
CASSEPAMGDLNEKLFF
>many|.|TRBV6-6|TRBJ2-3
TGTGCCAGCAGTTACAGCACGGACACAGATACGCAGTATTTT
CASSYSTDTDTQYF
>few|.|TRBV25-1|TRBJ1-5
TGTGCCAGCAGTGAAGTTAGTAATCAGCCCCAGCATTTT
CASSEVSNQPQHF
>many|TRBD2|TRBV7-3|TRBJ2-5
TGTGCCAGCAGCTTGGGGACTAGCGGGTCTCAAGAGACCCAGTACTTC
CASSLGTSGSQETQYF
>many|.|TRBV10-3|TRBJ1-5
TGTGCCATCAGTGAGTCCTCTTTCCTTGAGTATCAGCCCCAGCATTTT
CAISESSFLEYQPQHF
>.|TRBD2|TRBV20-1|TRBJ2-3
TGCAGTGCTAGAGACTTGGCGGGGGGGCCCACAGATACGCAGTATTTT
CSARDLAGGPTDTQYF
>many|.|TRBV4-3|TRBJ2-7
TGCGCCAGCAGCCAAGGTTGGTCAGGTACCTACGAGCAGTACTTC
CASSQGWSGTYEQYF
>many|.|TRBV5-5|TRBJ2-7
TGTGCCAGCAGCTTGGTTGCAGGGGTCGGCGAGCAGTACTTC
CASSLVAGVGEQYF
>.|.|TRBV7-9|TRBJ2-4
TGTGCCAGCACTCCAGCTCTAGCCAAAAACATTCAGTACTTC
CASTPALAKNIQYF
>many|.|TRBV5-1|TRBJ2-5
TGCGCCAGCAGCTTCCGCGGGGGCTCCCAAGAGACCCAGTACTTC
CASSFRGGSQETQYF
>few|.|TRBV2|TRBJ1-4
TGTGCCAGCAGGGCCCTGGACGGGAATGAAAAACTGTTTTTT
CASRALDGNEKLFF
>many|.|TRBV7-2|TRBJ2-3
TGTGCCAGCAGCTCCCAGGCGGGGAGCACAGATACGCAGTATTTT
CASSSQAGSTDTQYF
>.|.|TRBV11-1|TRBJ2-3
TGTGCCAGCAGCGATGGGGGTAGTGATACGCAGTATTTT
CASSDGGSDTQYF
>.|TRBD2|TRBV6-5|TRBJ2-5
TGTGCCAACAGTTACCGAGGGGGACTAGTGGGTGAGACCCAGTACTTC
CANSYRGGLVGETQYF
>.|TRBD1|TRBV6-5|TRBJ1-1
TGTGCCAGCACCCGGACAGGGGTTGGCAACACTGAAGCTTTCTTT
CASTRTGVGNTEAFF
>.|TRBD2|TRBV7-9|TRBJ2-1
TGTGCCAGCAGCTTAGGAGGGACTAGCGGTACCTACAATGAGCAGTTCTTC
CASSLGGTSGTYNEQFF
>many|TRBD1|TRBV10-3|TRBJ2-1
TGTGCCATCAGTGCCCCAAGCCCAAGGGGGCCGAATGAGCAGTTCTTC
CAISAPSPRGPNEQFF
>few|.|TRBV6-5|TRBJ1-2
TGTGCCAGCAGCTACGGGGACATAAGTAACTATGGCTACACCTTC
CASSYGDISNYGYTF
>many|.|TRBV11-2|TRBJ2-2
TGTGCCAGCAGCCGAGACAGGAACACCGGGGAGCTGTTTTTT
CASSRDRNTGELFF
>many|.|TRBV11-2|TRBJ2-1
TGTGCCAGCAGCTTAATCGGGGCTAGAGGCCACAATGAGCAGTTCTTC
CASSLIGARGHNEQFF
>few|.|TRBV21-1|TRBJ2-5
TGTGCCAGCAGCAGCGACAGGGGGGAAGAGACCCAGTACTTC
CASSSDRGEETQYF
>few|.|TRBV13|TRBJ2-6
TGTGCCAGCAGCTTAGACTCAGGGTCTGGGGCCAACGTCCTGACTTTC
CASSLDSGSGANVLTF
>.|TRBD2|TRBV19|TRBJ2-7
TGTGCCAGTAGTATTGGGGAGGGGAACGAGCAGTACTTC
CASSIGEGNEQYF
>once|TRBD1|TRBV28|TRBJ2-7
TGTGCCAGCAGTCTAGGGGACAGGGGCTACGAGCAGTACTTC
CASSLGDRGYEQYF
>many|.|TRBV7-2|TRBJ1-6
TGTGCCAGCAGCCCAGGCGGGTTTTCACCCCTCCACTTT
CASSPGGFSPLHF
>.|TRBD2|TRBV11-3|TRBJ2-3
TGTGCCAGCAGCCCCCAGGGAGCGGGGGGCCCTACGCAGTATTTT
CASSPQGAGGPTQYF
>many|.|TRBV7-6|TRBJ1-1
TGTGCCAGCAGCTTGGGACAAGTGAACACTGAAGCTTTCTTT
CASSLGQVNTEAFF
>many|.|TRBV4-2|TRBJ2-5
TGTGCCAGCAGCCAAGATAACTGGGGGCCAGAGACCCAGTACTTC
CASSQDNWGPETQYF
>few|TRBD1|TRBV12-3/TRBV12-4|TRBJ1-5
TGTGCCAGCAGCCCCATATCCGGGACAGGGTGGAATCAGCCCCAGCATTTT
CASSPISGTGWNQPQHF
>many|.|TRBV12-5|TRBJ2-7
TGTGCCTCCGAGGACGGCTCCTACGAGCAGTACTTC
CASEDGSYEQYF
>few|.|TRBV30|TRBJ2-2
TGTGCCTGGAGCGCCATTGACAGGTACCCGGGGGAGCTGTTTTTT
CAWSAIDRYPGELFF
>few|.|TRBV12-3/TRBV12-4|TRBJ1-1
TGTGCCAGCAGTTTTACAGGGAGCACTGAAGCTTTTTTT
CASSFTGSTEAFF
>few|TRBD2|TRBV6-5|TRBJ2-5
TGTGCCAGCGGGACGTGGGGGGGTGGAGAGACCCAGTACTTC
CASGTWGGGETQYF